These 19 T cell receptor beta chains share one sample of origin, sequenced in a study of human T cells and chemical hapten exposure. Described time point: patch test 2, 6 weeks after DPC sensitization. Described treatment: therapeutic diphenylcyclopropenone sensitization with weekly scalp DPC. TCRdb reprocessed the RACE reads via MiXCR and lists one record per CDR3 protein. The sample comprises more than 85,000 distinct CDR3 sequences, about 11% of which are singletons, and 2.2% rests with the top ten. This specimen consisted of whole blood, obtained in connection with sensitization to the hapten diphenylcyclopropenone (DPC). The receptors here all came from a man in his forties with alopecia areata. Some clones in this sample may be carry-over from other donors' samples.

This chain uses TRBV20-1 with TRBJ1-5; no reliable D call. The germline CDR1 and CDR2 sequences are DFQATT and SNEGSKA (reference sequence). Trimming cost V 3 bases and J 0 bases, with 9 bases left between them. This CDR3 region has 14 residues. The CDR3 loop is CSARAAYSNQPQHF. As DNA, the CDR3 is TGCAGTGCTAGGGCCGCGTATAGCAATCAGCCCCAGCATTTT.

V is TRBV6-2 or TRBV6-3 and J is TRBJ2-1, with D perhaps TRBD2 (6 bases). V was cut by 4 bases and J by 4 bases, with 14 bases left in between. The CDR3 extends over 15 amino acids. CDR1 is MNHEY and CDR2 is SVGEGT in the germline V gene. The CDR3 protein is CASSFTSQGYNEQFF. CDR3 coding DNA: TGTGCCAGCAGTTTCACTAGCCAAGGGTACAATGAGCAGTTCTTC.

This clonotype was recorded once. The V call is TRBV3-1, the J call TRBJ2-1; TRBD2 is a possible D gene (5 bases). V lost 4 bases and J lost 8, with 9 bases in between. The CDR3 length is 12 residues. Germline V gives CDR1 LGHDT, CDR2 YNNKEL (reference sequence). The CDR3 sequence is CASSPSSYEQFF. The CDR3 region has the DNA TGTGCCAGCAGCCCCTCTAGCTATGAGCAGTTCTTC.

This clonotype was seen repeatedly, ten times or more. The V gene is TRBV20-1, the J gene TRBJ1-1; 9 nucleotides line up with TRBD1. V lost 5 bases and J lost 0; bases outside the gene matches: 7. This CDR3 comprises 15 residues. The V gene's germline CDR1 is DFQATT and CDR2 SNEGSKA (reference sequence). This CDR3 is CSALGQGSLNTEAFF. CDR3 nucleotides: TGCAGTGCTCTCGGACAGGGGAGTTTGAACACTGAAGCTTTCTTT.

This clonotype was seen more than once but under ten times. V usage is TRBV2 and J usage is TRBJ2-1; 7 bases align to TRBD1. CDR3 length: 15 amino acids. Unmatched junction bases numbered 9, after V lost 3 bases and J lost 7 bases. Germline V gene sequence: CDR1 SNHLY, CDR2 FYNNEI. In DNA, the CDR3 is TGTGCCAGCAGTGACGATAGGGGGCGAGGGAATGAGCAGTTCTTC. Translated: CASSDDRGRGNEQFF.

This clonotype was recorded a few times. This sequence joins TRBV20-1 and TRBJ1-5, with D uncertain. The ends were cut back, 4 bases at V and 1 base at J, with 8 bases in the middle. Germline CDR1 reads DFQATT; CDR2 reads SNEGSKA (reference sequence). The CDR3 is 13 residues long. CDR3 bases: TGCAGTGCTACCACGGGGAGCAATCAGCCCCAGCATTTT. Protein: CSATTGSNQPQHF.

This clonotype was observed many times. CDR3 sequence reads: CSAVAEVTQYF. The CDR3 DNA sequence: TGCAGCGCCGTAGCGGAGGTGACCCAGTACTTC. The V call is TRBV29-1, the J call TRBJ2-5; D is perhaps TRBD2 (6 bases). Per the germline V gene, CDR1 is SQVTM and CDR2 is ANQGSEA. The CDR3 is 11 residues long. Trimming shortened V by 7 bases and J by 7 bases, and 13 bases separated the two germline ends.

CDR3 amino acids: CSVEDSRDRLAEAFF. The CDR3 bases are TGCAGCGTTGAAGATAGCCGGGACAGGTTGGCTGAAGCTTTCTTT. The genes are TRBV29-1 and TRBJ1-1, with 8 positions matching TRBD1. The CDR3 has 15 residues. The ends lost 0 bases at V and 6 bases at J; junction bases unmatched: 9. Germline CDR1 and CDR2: SQVTM and ANQGSEA.

This clonotype has at least ten counts. The gene calls are TRBV4-3 and TRBJ1-6; a weak D match, TRBD1 (5 bases). This CDR3 spans 22 amino acids. Deletions cut 1 base from V and 0 bases from J, with 25 bases between. Germline assignment: CDR1 LGHNA and CDR2 YSLEER. The CDR3 DNA follows: TGCGCCAGCAGCCAAGCCCCAAGGTGGGCAGGGAAGGGGAGCTCCTATAATTCACCCCTCCACTTT. As protein: CASSQAPRWAGKGSSYNSPLHF.

This clonotype was counted a few times. The chain links TRBV7-8 to TRBJ1-2; maybe TRBD1 (6 bases). Looked up from germline, CDR1 is SGHVS and CDR2 is FQNEAQ. V was shortened by 5 bases and J by 5 bases, with 15 bases between the two germline ends. CDR3 length equals 14 residues. The CDR3 here is CASSPPGGAYGYTF. For the CDR3, the DNA is TGTGCCAGCAGCCCCCCCGGGGGGGCTTATGGCTACACCTTC.

This clonotype was counted ten times or more. The chain has TRBV6-5 and TRBJ1-1, with D perhaps TRBD1 (5 bases). The germline CDR1 and CDR2 sequences are MNHEY and SVGAGI. The V end was cut by 5 bases, the J end by 0 bases, with 7 bases between. This CDR3 comprises 13 residues. The CDR3 protein is CASSQGLNTEAFF. CDR3 sequence (DNA): TGTGCCAGCAGTCAGGGTTTGAACACTGAAGCTTTCTTT.

This clonotype has ten or more counts. The V and J genes are TRBV19 and TRBJ2-3, with D unresolved. V gave up 7 bases and J gave up 2 bases, with 22 bases separating them. Germline V lookup: CDR1 LNHDA, CDR2 SQIVND (reference sequence). The CDR3 spans 17 residues. CDR3 bases: TGTGCCAGTAACATCTCCCCTCTCGGCTCATCCACAGATACGCAGTATTTT. Its protein product is CASNISPLGSSTDTQYF.

This clonotype came up many times. The CDR3 region is CASSQLGLSSYEQYF. The CDR3 region has the DNA TGTGCCAGCAGCCAGCTTGGACTGAGCTCCTACGAGCAGTACTTC. The V call is TRBV14, the J call TRBJ2-7, with TRBD2 as a possible D gene (5 bases). V gave up 3 bases and J gave up 0 bases, with 12 bases separating them. CDR3 length: 15 residues. Germline lookup yields CDR1 SGHDN and CDR2 FVKESK.

This clonotype has just a few counts. The J gene is TRBJ2-2, the V gene TRBV12-3 or TRBV12-4, with TRBD1 identical over 7 bases. The CDR3 is made up of 15 amino acids. Trimming cost V 2 bases and J 5 bases; bases outside gene matches: 5. The CDR3 protein is CASSLRGGETGELFF. The CDR3 DNA is TGTGCCAGCAGTTTACGAGGGGGCGAAACCGGGGAGCTGTTTTTT.

This clonotype was detected ten times or more. This rearrangement joins TRBV9 to TRBJ1-5; the match to TRBD1 covers 9 bases. The CDR3 contains 15 residues. V dropped 3 bases and J dropped 6; count of bases not matched to a gene: 7. Germline V gives CDR1 SGDLS, CDR2 YYNGEE. The CDR3 protein is CASSAGQGLGQPQHF. The CDR3 coding sequence is TGTGCCAGCAGCGCTGGACAGGGGCTCGGTCAGCCCCAGCATTTT.

This clonotype was recorded a few times. At one end the junction does not follow the germline gene, possibly because of a read error. This chain joins TRBV7-9 and TRBJ2-6; D uncertain. Germline V gene sequence: CDR1 SEHNR, CDR2 FQNEAQ (reference sequence). The CDR3 loop spans 14 amino acids. This chain's CDR3 is CASNLEAGANVLTF. The CDR3 coding sequence is TGTGCCAGCAACTTAGAAGCCGGGGCCAACGTCCTGACTTTC.

This clonotype has only a few counts. V gene TRBV7-6 combines with J gene TRBJ2-3, with D hard to call. Trimming cost V 4 bases and J 0 bases, with 11 bases left between them. There are 15 residues in the CDR3. Germline V gene sequence: CDR1 SGHVS, CDR2 FNYEAQ. As DNA, the CDR3 is TGTGCCAGCAGCTCCGTAATGACTAGCACAGATACGCAGTATTTT. Translation: CASSSVMTSTDTQYF.

The table lists this clonotype with many counts. This chain joins TRBV27 and TRBJ2-2, with D uncertain. The CDR3 length is 13 residues. Per the germline V gene, CDR1 is MNHEY and CDR2 is SMNVEV (reference sequence). The V and J ends lost 2 bases and 0 bases respectively, with 1 base between them. The CDR3 sequence: CASSLTNTGELFF. In DNA form, the CDR3 reads TGTGCCAGCAGTTTAACGAACACCGGGGAGCTGTTTTTT.

Only a few counts were recorded for this clonotype. The chain is built from TRBV4-3 and TRBJ2-3; D call uncertain. Trimming cost V 1 base and J 3 bases, with 5 bases left between them. The CDR3 contains 13 residues. Germline CDR1 and CDR2: LGHNA and YSLEER. This CDR3 reads CASSQAMTDTQYF. CDR3 in DNA: TGCGCCAGCAGCCAAGCTATGACAGATACGCAGTATTTT.